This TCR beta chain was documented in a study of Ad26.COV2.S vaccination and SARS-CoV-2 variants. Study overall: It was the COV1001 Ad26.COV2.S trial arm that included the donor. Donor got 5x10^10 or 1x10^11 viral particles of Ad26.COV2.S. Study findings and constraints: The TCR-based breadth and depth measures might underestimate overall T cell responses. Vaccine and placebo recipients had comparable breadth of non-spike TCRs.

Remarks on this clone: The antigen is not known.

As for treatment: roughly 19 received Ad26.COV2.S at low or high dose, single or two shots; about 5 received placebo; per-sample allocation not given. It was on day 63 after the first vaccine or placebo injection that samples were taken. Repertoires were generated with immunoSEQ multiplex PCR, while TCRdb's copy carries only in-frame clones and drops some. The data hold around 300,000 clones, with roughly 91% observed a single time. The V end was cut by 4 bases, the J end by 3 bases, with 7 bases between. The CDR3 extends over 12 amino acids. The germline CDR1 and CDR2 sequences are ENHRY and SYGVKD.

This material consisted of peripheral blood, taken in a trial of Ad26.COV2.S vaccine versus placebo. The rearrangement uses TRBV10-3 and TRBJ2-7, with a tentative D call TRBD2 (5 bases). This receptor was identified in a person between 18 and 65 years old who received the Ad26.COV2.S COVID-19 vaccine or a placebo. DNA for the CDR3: TGTGCCATCAGTGTACGGGGCTACGAGCAGTACTTC. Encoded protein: CAISVRGYEQYF.